This T cell receptor (beta chain) was recorded in a study of a mutant IDH1 vaccine in newly diagnosed glioma. The wider study: Patients underwent eight vaccinations, which took place in weeks 1, 3, 5, 7, 11, 15, 19 and 23.

Assay: immunoSEQ multiplex PCR; the TCRdb copy retains only in-frame clones and omits some. This table holds approximately 70,000 clones, over 70% found once. Concerning this clone itself: Its target is not known.

Time point: week 23, last vaccination. Every single dose of the vaccine, 300 ug of mutant IDH1 20-mer peptide, came with topical imiquimod. This CDR3 has 15 residues. The gene calls are TRBV21-1 and TRBJ2-7; whether TRBD1, the table's D call, matches the DNA was not checked. TRBV21-1 is recorded as a pseudogene. The clonotype comes from a man between 18 and 29 years old with glioma. Source: PBMCs, taken from a glioma patient whose treatment included an IDH1 peptide vaccine. The CDR3 sequence is CASSKAKNTTYEQYF. The CDR3 nucleotides read TGTGCCAGCAGCAAAGCGAAAAACACCACCTACGAGCAGTACTTC.